These 20 T cell receptor beta chains were all obtained from the same sample, sequenced in a study of shared clonotypes between healthy human individuals (dated by TCRdb to the early 2020s). The library came from the immunoSEQ multiplex PCR assay. In TCRdb, the immuneACCESS table is reduced to in-frame sequences with V and J assigned. These tables do not hold every clone; where another copy was compared, an unresolved V gene accounts for under half, and the others remain unexplained. The sample yields some 2.3 million clones; approximately 93% were counted once. The ten top clones hold around 0.4% of the sample. Sequencing was performed on naive CD4+ T cells from PBMCs. Taken with the paper, the label for cell subset or site translates to: CD45RA+ positively selected. The receptors come from a man younger than 35 in good health. Some clones in this sample may be carry-over from other donors' samples.

This clone was found a few times. This sample also contains other DNA sequences that code for the same CDR3. This rearrangement joins TRBV28 to TRBJ1-5; D is uncertain. V lost 3 bases and J lost 7, with 7 bases in between. CDR3 size: 12 residues. Germline loops: CDR1 MDHEN, CDR2 SYDVKM. CDR3 in DNA: TGTGCCAGCAGTTTGATTGGACAGCCCCAGCATTTT. This encodes CASSLIGQPQHF.

The CDR3: CASSGIVATGELFF. For the CDR3, the DNA is TGTGCCAGCAGCGGCATAGTCGCAACCGGGGAGCTGTTTTTT. This sequence joins TRBV9 and TRBJ2-2, with unresolved D. There are 14 residues in the CDR3. The germline gives CDR1 SGDLS, CDR2 YYNGEE. The V and J ends lost 3 bases and 5 bases respectively, with 11 bases between them.

The V and J genes are TRBV28 and TRBJ1-2; 9 bases align to TRBD1. Germline CDR1 reads MDHEN; CDR2 reads SYDVKM. V shed 3 bases and J 4 bases; nucleotides not matched to a gene: 3. The CDR3 extends over 14 amino acids. The CDR3 reads CASSFGDRAYGYTF. The CDR3 DNA reads TGTGCCAGCAGTTTCGGGGACAGGGCCTATGGCTACACCTTC.

The chain recombines TRBV5-1 with TRBJ2-2, with 13 bases fitting TRBD2. CDR1 is SGHRS and CDR2 is YFSETQ in the germline V gene. This CDR3 region has 16 residues. J was trimmed by 1 base and V by 6 bases; bases with no gene match: 3. CDR3: CASNRLAGGNTGELFF. For the CDR3, the DNA is TGCGCCAGCAACCGACTAGCGGGAGGGAACACCGGGGAGCTGTTTTTT. The variable domain in full, completed from reference TRBV5-1 and TRBJ2-2, reads KAGVTQTPRYLIKTRGQQVTLSCSPISGHRSVSWYQQTPGQGLQFLFEYFSETQRNKGNFPGRFSGRQFSNSRSEMNVSTLELGDSALYLCASNRLAGGNTGELFFGEGSRLTVL.

The chain joins TRBV27 to TRBJ2-1; unclear D gene. This CDR3 is 17 amino acids long. With 2 bases removed from V and 0 bases from J, the gap between germline ends came to 14 bases. CDR1 is MNHEY and CDR2 is SMNVEV in the germline V gene (reference sequence). The CDR3 reads CASSLRSIMDSYNEQFF. CDR3 bases: TGTGCCAGCAGTTTAAGGAGTATAATGGACTCCTACAATGAGCAGTTCTTC.

V and J are TRBV28 and TRBJ2-7, with unresolved D. The germline gives CDR1 MDHEN, CDR2 SYDVKM. The CDR3 runs to 12 residues. V was pared by 6 bases and J by 3 bases, with 9 bases between. The CDR3 nucleotides read TGTGCCAGCAGGCTAATGGACTACGAGCAGTACTTC. Residues: CASRLMDYEQYF. Drawing the rest from reference TRBV28 and TRBJ2-7, the complete variable domain is DVKVTQSSRYLVKRTGEKVFLECVQDMDHENMFWYRQDPGLGLRLIYFSYDVKMKEKGDIPEGYSVSREKKERFSLILESASTNQTSMYLCASRLMDYEQYFGPGTRLTVT.

The chain carries TRBV30 and TRBJ1-5; possibly TRBD1 for D (6 bases). The V gene lost 3 bases and the J gene lost 5 bases, with 11 bases spanning the gap. In germline, CDR1 is GTSNPN, CDR2 SVGIG (reference sequence). This CDR3 has 13 residues. CDR3 region: CAWRGGTYQPQHF. In DNA form, the CDR3 reads TGTGCCTGGAGAGGGGGTACTTATCAGCCCCAGCATTTT.

The V gene is TRBV7-9, the J gene TRBJ2-6; D is unclear. V lost 6 bases, J lost 0 bases, and 9 bases lay in between. This CDR3 has 15 amino acids. Germline CDR1 reads SEHNR; CDR2 reads FQNEAQ (reference sequence). DNA of the CDR3: TGTGCCAGCAGAGTCCCAGTCTCTGGGGCCAACGTCCTGACTTTC. Its protein is CASRVPVSGANVLTF.

V and J are TRBV5-1 and TRBJ1-1; tentative D call: TRBD1 (5 bases). In germline, CDR1 is SGHRS, CDR2 YFSETQ. The length of the CDR3 is 15 residues. The V end lost 0 bases, the J end lost 2 bases, and 11 bases lay between the germline ends. The CDR3 here is CASSLGGRSNTEAFF. In DNA form, the CDR3 reads TGCGCCAGCAGCTTGGGGGGCAGATCAAACACTGAAGCTTTCTTT.

This chain connects TRBV4-2 to TRBJ2-7; D is possibly TRBD2 (6 bases). V shed 1 base and J shed 7 bases, with 14 bases lying between them. The CDR3 has 14 amino acids. Germline CDR1 reads LGHNA; CDR2 reads YNFKEQ. This CDR3 is CASSQGGDLVEQYF. CDR3 nucleotide sequence: TGTGCCAGCAGCCAAGGAGGGGACTTGGTAGAGCAGTACTTC.

As to this clone: The identical CDR3 is also encoded by other nucleotide sequences in the sample. CDR3 loop: CASSLAGGTYEQYF. CDR3 in DNA: TGCGCCAGCAGCTTGGCAGGAGGCACCTACGAGCAGTACTTC. The chain links TRBV5-1 to TRBJ2-7, with D possibly matching TRBD2 (5 bases). The CDR3 contains 14 residues. Trimming cost V 0 bases and J 2 bases, with 9 bases left between them. CDR1 is SGHRS and CDR2 is YFSETQ in the germline V gene.

V and J are TRBV7-3 and TRBJ2-2; possible D gene TRBD1, 5 bases. This CDR3 spans 15 amino acids. V lost 5 bases and J lost 6, with 16 bases in between. Per the germline V gene, CDR1 is SGHTA and CDR2 is FQGTGA. CDR3 nucleotides: TGTGCCAGCAGCGATCGACAGCGAAAGGCCGGGGAGCTGTTTTTT. Residues: CASSDRQRKAGELFF.

V usage is TRBV19 and J usage is TRBJ2-1, with 7 nucleotides matching TRBD2. Trimming at V came to 5 bases and at J to 0 bases, leaving 10 bases not matched to a gene. CDR1 LNHDA and CDR2 SQIVND come from the germline V gene (reference sequence). This CDR3 has 17 residues. This chain's CDR3 is CASSLAERDHSYNEQFF. CDR3 coding DNA: TGTGCCAGTAGTCTAGCTGAGCGGGACCACTCCTACAATGAGCAGTTCTTC.

The CDR3 region is CASSLARPEKLFF. The CDR3 region has the DNA TGTGCCAGCAGCTTAGCCCGGCCTGAAAAACTGTTTTTT. The chain joins TRBV7-9 to TRBJ1-4; D is unresolved. Germline CDR1 reads SEHNR; CDR2 reads FQNEAQ (reference sequence). Trimming took 0 bases from V and 7 from J, leaving 6 bases between them. The CDR3 has 13 residues.

The genes are TRBV28 and TRBJ2-1; 10 bases agree with TRBD2. This CDR3 is 16 amino acids long. V was clipped by 5 bases and J by 5 bases; unmatched bases: 9. The V gene's germline CDR1 is MDHEN and CDR2 SYDVKM. The CDR3 here is CASSVLSGGLHNEQFF. The DNA of the CDR3 is TGTGCCAGCAGTGTCCTTAGCGGGGGGCTCCACAATGAGCAGTTCTTC.

The gene calls are TRBV7-3 and TRBJ2-1, with D perhaps TRBD2 (6 bases). Deletions cut 5 bases from V and 2 bases from J, with 16 bases between. Germline V gene sequence: CDR1 SGHTA, CDR2 FQGTGA. This CDR3 is 16 amino acids long. Here the CDR3 DNA reads TGTGCCAGCAGCCCCAATACGGGAGCTACCTACAATGAGCAGTTCTTC. It yields the protein CASSPNTGATYNEQFF.

V is TRBV15 and J is TRBJ2-7, with TRBD2 matching over 7 bases. CDR1 is LNHNV, CDR2 YYDKDF, per germline (reference sequence). V was clipped by 6 bases and J by 5 bases; unmatched bases: 10. The CDR3 runs 14 residues. The CDR3 spells CATRPTLAPNEQYF. CDR3 in DNA: TGTGCCACCAGGCCGACACTAGCGCCAAACGAGCAGTACTTC.

The rearrangement joins TRBV6-6 to TRBJ2-7; 7 bases map to TRBD1. J was trimmed by 3 bases and V by 6 bases; bases with no gene match: 11. The CDR3 length is 15 residues. Germline-derived CDR1 and CDR2 are MNHNY and SVGAGI (reference sequence). CDR3 in amino acids: CASSARQDRIYEQYF. The DNA of the CDR3 is TGTGCCAGCAGCGCCAGACAGGACAGGATCTACGAGCAGTACTTC.

The chain combines TRBV5-4 with TRBJ1-3, with D perhaps TRBD1 (5 bases). From germline, CDR1 is SGHNT and CDR2 YYREEE (reference sequence). The CDR3 contains 15 residues. V lost 1 base and J 4 bases, leaving 12 bases between the germline ends. The chain's CDR3 is CASSLREQGGNTIYF. The CDR3 bases are TGTGCCAGCAGCTTGCGAGAGCAGGGAGGAAACACCATATATTTT.

Points on this clone: This specimen includes other DNA sequences encoding the same CDR3. The rearrangement uses TRBV11-2 and TRBJ1-5; D ambiguous. CDR1 SGHAT and CDR2 FQNNGV come from the germline V gene. This CDR3 spans 13 amino acids. V was pared by 2 bases and J by 3 bases, with 5 bases between. The CDR3 spells CASSLRTNQPQHF. The DNA of the CDR3 is TGTGCCAGCAGCTTAAGAACCAATCAGCCCCAGCATTTT.